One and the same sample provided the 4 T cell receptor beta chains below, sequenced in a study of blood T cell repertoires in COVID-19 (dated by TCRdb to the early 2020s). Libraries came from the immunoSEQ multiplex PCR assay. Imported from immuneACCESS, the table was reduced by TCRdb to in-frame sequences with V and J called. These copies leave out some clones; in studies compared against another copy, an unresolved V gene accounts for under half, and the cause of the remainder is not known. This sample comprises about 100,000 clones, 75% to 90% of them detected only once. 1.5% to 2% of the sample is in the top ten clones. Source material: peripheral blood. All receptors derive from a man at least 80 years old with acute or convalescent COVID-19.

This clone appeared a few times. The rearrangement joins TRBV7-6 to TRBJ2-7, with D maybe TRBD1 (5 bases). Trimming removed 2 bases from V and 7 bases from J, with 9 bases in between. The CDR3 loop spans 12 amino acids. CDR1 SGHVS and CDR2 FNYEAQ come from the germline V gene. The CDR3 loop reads CASSLQGGEQYF. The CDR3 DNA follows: TGTGCCAGCAGCTTACAGGGTGGAGAGCAGTACTTC.

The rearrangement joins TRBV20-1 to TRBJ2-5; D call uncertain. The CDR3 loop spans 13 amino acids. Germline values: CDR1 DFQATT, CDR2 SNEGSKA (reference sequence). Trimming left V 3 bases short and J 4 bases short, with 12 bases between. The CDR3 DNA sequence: TGCAGTGCTAGTAACACCCCGGGAGAGACCCAGTACTTC. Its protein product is CSASNTPGETQYF.

The DNA of the CDR3 is TGTGCCAGCAGCTTAGCCGGAGGCACGCTTAACTTCTACGAGCAGTACTTC. It is translated as CASSLAGGTLNFYEQYF. The V call is TRBV11-2, the J call TRBJ2-7; maybe TRBD2 (5 bases). Deletions cut 1 base from V and 3 bases from J, with 19 bases between. Germline CDR1 and CDR2: SGHAT and FQNNGV. The CDR3 runs 17 residues.

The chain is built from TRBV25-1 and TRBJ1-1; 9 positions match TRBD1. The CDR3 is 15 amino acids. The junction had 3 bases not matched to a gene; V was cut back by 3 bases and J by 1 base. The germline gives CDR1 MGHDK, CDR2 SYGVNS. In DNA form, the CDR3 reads TGTGCCAGCAGTGACCCGGGACAGGGGAACACTGAAGCTTTCTTT. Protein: CASSDPGQGNTEAFF.